This T cell receptor beta chain was obtained from a study of blood T cell repertoires in COVID-19. The CDR3 loop spans 16 amino acids. Trimming removed 1 base at V and 2 bases at J, with 15 bases between. From germline, CDR1 is LNHNV and CDR2 YYDKDF (reference sequence). Data came from immunoSEQ multiplex PCR; TCRdb stores just in-frame clones and leaves some out. This table holds 55,000 to 75,000 clones, about 90% found once. This TCR derives from a human donor in a cohort sampled during active COVID-19. Material: peripheral blood. This chain joins TRBV15 and TRBJ2-7, with D perhaps TRBD1 (7 bases). The CDR3 loop reads CATSRGRRGLTYEQYF. For the CDR3, the DNA is TGTGCCACCAGCAGAGGAAGGAGGGGGCTGACCTACGAGCAGTACTTC.